The next 19 T cell receptor beta chains were all read from a single sample in a study of T-cell memory formation after mild COVID-19. TCRdb fed the 5' RACE reads into MiXCR, producing one record per CDR3 protein. The data show fewer than 300,000 distinct CDR3 sequences, with around 17% seen just once and 23% held by the top ten. Sequencing input: PBMCs or a T cell subset sorted from them (not recorded which). The source of these receptors is a man in his late teens or twenties who had mild COVID-19 (a few samples of this study predate the infection). Cell type and time point are not known.

Remarks on this clonotype: At one end, the junction sequence differs from germline, possibly due to a read error. The chain carries TRBV18 and TRBJ2-1; 12 nucleotides match TRBD2. Germline V CDR1 and CDR2: KGHSH, LQKENI. The length of the CDR3 is 16 residues. The CDR3 here is CASSPLAGGTYNEQFF. CDR3 bases: TGTGCCAGCTCCCCACTAGCGGGGGGAACGTACAATGAGCAGTTCTTC.

The chain couples TRBV7-9 to TRBJ1-6; TRBD1 might be the D (5 bases). The ends were cut back, 8 bases at V and 2 bases at J, with 16 bases in the middle. In germline, CDR1 is SEHNR, CDR2 FQNEAQ (reference sequence). The length of the CDR3 is 16 residues. This CDR3 reads CASHRGGTPYNSPLHF. CDR3 in DNA: TGTGCCAGCCATCGGGGGGGGACCCCCTATAATTCACCCCTCCACTTT.

The chain joins TRBV4-3 to TRBJ2-1, with 8 bases identical to TRBD2. Trimming removed 4 bases from V and 8 bases from J; junction bases left unmatched: 10. This CDR3 is built from 15 residues. Germline V CDR1 and CDR2: LGHNA, YSLEER. The chain's CDR3 is CASSPGRGFVDEQFF. The CDR3 coding sequence is TGCGCCAGCAGCCCCGGGAGGGGGTTCGTGGATGAGCAGTTCTTC.

This clonotype was recorded at least ten times. The rearrangement uses TRBV11-2 and TRBJ2-5; 9 nucleotides line up with TRBD2. V shed 6 bases, J shed 5 bases, and the junction held 10 bases outside the gene matches. In germline, CDR1 is SGHAT, CDR2 FQNNGV. The CDR3 is made up of 15 amino acids. This CDR3 reads CASRFSGGTGETQYF. The DNA for the CDR3 is TGTGCCAGCAGATTTAGCGGGGGCACGGGGGAGACCCAGTACTTC.

V usage is TRBV28 and J usage is TRBJ1-1; 8 bases are a match to TRBD1. This CDR3 is 14 amino acids long. In germline, CDR1 is MDHEN, CDR2 SYDVKM. J was trimmed by 10 bases and V by 2 bases; bases with no gene match: 9. CDR3 region: CASSLPGGLRVAFF. Here the CDR3 DNA reads TGTGCCAGCAGTTTACCAGGGGGCCTGCGTGTAGCTTTCTTT.

This chain links TRBV7-9 with TRBJ2-2, with TRBD2 identical over 7 bases. V shed 5 bases and J 2 bases; nucleotides not matched to a gene: 8. CDR1 SEHNR and CDR2 FQNEAQ come from the germline V gene (reference sequence). The CDR3 sequence is 16 residues long. The CDR3 reads CASSPGSGANTGELFF. In DNA form, the CDR3 reads TGTGCCAGCAGCCCCGGGAGCGGGGCAAACACCGGGGAGCTGTTTTTT.

There are a few counts of this clonotype. V is TRBV5-1 and J is TRBJ2-4, with 15 nucleotides matching TRBD2. CDR3 length equals 18 residues. Germline CDR1 and CDR2: SGHRS and YFSETQ. V dropped 7 bases and J dropped 1; count of bases not matched to a gene: 9. This CDR3 is CASHPGLAGGRAKNIQYF. Written as DNA, the CDR3 is TGCGCCAGCCACCCGGGACTAGCGGGGGGTCGGGCCAAAAACATTCAGTACTTC.

This clonotype turned up a few times. The V and J genes are TRBV9 and TRBJ2-6; D remains ambiguous. From germline, CDR1 is SGDLS and CDR2 YYNGEE. This CDR3 region has 17 residues. V dropped 3 bases and J dropped 0 bases, with 13 bases sitting between them. CDR3 region: CASSAHLDRSGANVLTF. The CDR3, as DNA: TGTGCCAGCAGCGCCCATTTGGACCGCTCTGGGGCCAACGTCCTGACTTTC.

The rearrangement uses TRBV7-2 and TRBJ2-5; the D is unclear. Germline CDR1 SGHTA, CDR2 FQGNSA. Trimming removed 5 bases from V and 2 bases from J, with 15 bases in between. This CDR3 contains 15 residues. CDR3 loop: CASSVRFDVQETQYF. The DNA for the CDR3 is TGTGCCAGCAGCGTCCGCTTTGACGTTCAAGAGACCCAGTACTTC.

The sample holds many counts of this clonotype. This sequence joins TRBV5-1 and TRBJ2-1, with 12 bases matching TRBD2. This CDR3 spans 15 amino acids. V dropped 0 bases and J dropped 7; count of bases not matched to a gene: 2. The germline CDR1 and CDR2 sequences are SGHRS and YFSETQ. The CDR3 loop reads CASSLALAGGNEQFF. CDR3 in DNA: TGCGCCAGCAGCTTGGCACTAGCGGGGGGTAATGAGCAGTTCTTC.

This clonotype was counted between two and nine times. The chain employs TRBV5-1 and TRBJ1-1; no clear D. The CDR3 covers 12 residues. Looked up from germline, CDR1 is SGHRS and CDR2 is YFSETQ. The V gene lost 0 bases and the J gene lost 11 bases, with 11 bases spanning the gap. As DNA, the CDR3 is TGCGCCAGCAGCTTGGCCGGATCTGGGGCTTTCTTT. Its translation: CASSLAGSGAFF.

The CDR3 is CSARGTVSYEQYF. In DNA form, the CDR3 reads TGCAGTGCTAGAGGGACAGTAAGCTACGAGCAGTACTTC. This rearrangement joins TRBV20-1 to TRBJ2-7, with D possibly TRBD1 on 6 matching bases. The CDR3 length is 13 residues. V gave up 1 base and J gave up 3 bases, with 10 bases separating them. Germline values: CDR1 DFQATT, CDR2 SNEGSKA (reference sequence).

The table lists this clonotype with a few counts. The genes are TRBV7-8 and TRBJ2-1; 7 nucleotides match TRBD1. Trimming at V came to 3 bases and at J to 4 bases, leaving 6 bases not matched to a gene. Germline V gene sequence: CDR1 SGHVS, CDR2 FQNEAQ. The CDR3 is 15 residues long. In DNA form, the CDR3 reads TGTGCCAGCAGCTTGGAAAGGACAGGTTACAATGAGCAGTTCTTC. It yields the protein CASSLERTGYNEQFF.

This clonotype has ten or more counts. V usage is TRBV15 and J usage is TRBJ2-3, with TRBD2 identical over 11 bases. CDR1 and CDR2 (germline): LNHNV, YYDKDF (reference sequence). J lost 4 bases, V lost 1 base, and 1 base had no gene match. CDR3 length: 15 amino acids. The CDR3: CATSRASGGPDTQYF. CDR3 DNA: TGTGCCACCAGCAGAGCTAGCGGGGGGCCAGATACGCAGTATTTT.

J is TRBJ2-3 and V is TRBV6-5; 8 bases match TRBD2. V was pared by 0 bases and J by 6 bases, with 11 bases of the junction left unmatched. Germline V gene data show CDR1 as MNHEY and CDR2 as SVGAGI. CDR3 length equals 17 residues. In nucleotides, the CDR3 is TGTGCCAGCAGTTACTCCCTCCCGGGGGGGGACGGCGATACGCAGTATTTT. Amino acid sequence: CASSYSLPGGDGDTQYF.

This clonotype was seen repeatedly, ten times or more. The chain's CDR3 is CASSPPVNTEAFF. DNA for the CDR3: TGTGCCAGCTCACCACCGGTGAACACTGAAGCTTTCTTT. The V gene is TRBV18, the J gene TRBJ1-1; no reliable D call. CDR1 is KGHSH and CDR2 is LQKENI in the germline V gene. V was clipped by 0 bases and J by 0 bases, with 2 bases between them. This CDR3 spans 13 amino acids. Based on the CDR3 plus reference TRBV18 and TRBJ1-1, the full variable domain is NAGVMQNPRHLVRRRGQEARLRCSPMKGHSHVYWYRQLPEEGLKFMVYLQKENIIDESGMPKERFSAEFPKEGPSILRIQQVVRGDSAAYFCASSPPVNTEAFFGQGTRLTVV.

This clonotype came up a few times. The rearrangement joins TRBV12-3 or TRBV12-4 to TRBJ1-1; TRBD1 aligns across 7 bases. The CDR3 loop spans 11 amino acids. V lost 10 bases and J lost 4; bases outside the gene matches: 3. The CDR3 nucleotides are TGTGCCACTCGACAGGGCACTGAAGCTTTCTTT. Protein sequence: CATRQGTEAFF.

This chain links TRBV9 with TRBJ2-7, with D uncertain. Trimming took 3 bases from V and 7 from J, leaving 11 bases between them. CDR3 size: 12 residues. Germline-derived CDR1 and CDR2 are SGDLS and YYNGEE. The CDR3 is CASSADGLEQYF. CDR3 coding DNA: TGTGCCAGCAGCGCGGACGGTTTAGAGCAGTACTTC.

This clonotype showed up many times. The CDR3 is CASSLLAGQPSSYNEQFF. In DNA form, the CDR3 reads TGTGCCAGCAGTCTCCTAGCGGGCCAACCGAGCTCCTACAATGAGCAGTTCTTC. The chain combines TRBV6-5 with TRBJ2-1, with 8 bases that match TRBD2. CDR3 size: 18 residues. CDR1 and CDR2 (germline): MNHEY, SVGAGI. Germline trimming cut 5 bases from V and 0 bases from J; bases unmatched to any gene: 12.